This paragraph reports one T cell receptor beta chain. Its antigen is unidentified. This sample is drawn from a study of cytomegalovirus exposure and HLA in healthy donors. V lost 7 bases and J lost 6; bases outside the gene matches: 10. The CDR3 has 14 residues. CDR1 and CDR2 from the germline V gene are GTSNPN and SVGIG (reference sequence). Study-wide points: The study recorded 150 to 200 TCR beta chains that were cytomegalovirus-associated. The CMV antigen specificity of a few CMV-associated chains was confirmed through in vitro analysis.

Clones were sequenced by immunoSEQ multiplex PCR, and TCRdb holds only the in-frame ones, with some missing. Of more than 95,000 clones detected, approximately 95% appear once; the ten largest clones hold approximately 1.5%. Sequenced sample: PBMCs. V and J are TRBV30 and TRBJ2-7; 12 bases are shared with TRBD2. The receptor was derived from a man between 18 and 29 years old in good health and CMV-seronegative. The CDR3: CAFTGTSGYGEQYF. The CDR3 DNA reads TGTGCCTTTACAGGGACTAGCGGGTACGGCGAGCAGTACTTC.